These 10 T cell receptor beta chains came from one sample sequenced in a study of T-cell reconstitution after alpha-beta-depleted transplantation in children. A library of TCRbeta sequences, prepared with unique molecular identifiers, was generated. MiXCR, run by TCRdb on the PCR reads, gives a single entry per CDR3 protein. This repertoire shows a few hundred thousand distinct CDR3 sequences, approximately 30% found once; its top ten account for approximately 39%. This specimen consisted of PBMCs, obtained before TCRalphabeta/CD19-depleted stem cell transplant. Source of these receptors: a boy under two years old with Wiskott-Aldrich syndrome, due to receive a stem cell transplant.

A remark on this clonotype: Compared with germline, one end of the junction differs, possibly owing to a read error. The chain joins TRBV5-1 to TRBJ2-5; 11 nucleotides agree with TRBD2. Germline lookup yields CDR1 SGHRS and CDR2 YFSETQ. There are 14 residues in the CDR3. The CDR3 here is CTSSLTSGRETQYF. For the CDR3, the DNA is TGCACCAGCAGCTTAACTAGCGGGAGAGAGACCCAGTACTTC.

J is TRBJ2-7 and V is TRBV28, with 7 positions matching TRBD1. Germline loops: CDR1 MDHEN, CDR2 SYDVKM. With V trimmed by 7 bases and J by 1 base, 13 bases remained unmatched. The CDR3 runs 16 residues. This chain's CDR3 is CASKLRIQGSSYEQYF. The CDR3 region has the DNA TGTGCCAGCAAGCTAAGGATACAGGGGTCTTCCTACGAGCAGTACTTC.

The CDR3 DNA reads TGTGCCAGCTCACATAGACTAGCGCTCTCTCCTAGCTCCTACAATGAGCAGTTCTTC. Translated: CASSHRLALSPSSYNEQFF. The chain carries TRBV18 and TRBJ2-1; TRBD2 matches at 8 bases. CDR1 and CDR2 from the germline V gene are KGHSH and LQKENI. CDR3 size: 19 residues. V was pared by 4 bases and J by 0 bases, with 14 bases of the junction left unmatched.

The chain employs TRBV10-3 and TRBJ2-7, with 8 bases lining up with TRBD2. Germline values: CDR1 ENHRY, CDR2 SYGVKD. This CDR3 comprises 13 residues. The trim removed 8 bases at V and 4 bases at J, leaving 7 bases unmatched. CDR3 in amino acids: CAIRREGRYEQYF. The CDR3 DNA is TGTGCCATCCGACGGGAGGGCCGATACGAGCAGTACTTC.

In its sample, this clonotype was seen a few times. The rearrangement uses TRBV18 and TRBJ2-1; 9 bases align to TRBD2. The V gene end was trimmed by 6 bases and the J gene end by 4 bases; junction bases not matched to a gene: 10. The CDR3 is 16 residues long. CDR1 KGHSH and CDR2 LQKENI come from the germline V gene. CDR3 loop: CASSPLSGSSYNEQFF. CDR3 nucleotides: TGTGCCAGCTCTCCTCTTAGCGGGAGCTCGTACAATGAGCAGTTCTTC.

This sequence joins TRBV5-1 and TRBJ2-3; 12 bases fit TRBD1. The CDR3 has 15 amino acids. V dropped 4 bases and J dropped 2; count of bases not matched to a gene: 2. The germline V gene encodes CDR1 SGHRS and CDR2 YFSETQ. For the CDR3, the DNA is TGCGCCAGCAGCGGGGGACAGGGGGCCACAGATACGCAGTATTTT. It translates to CASSGGQGATDTQYF.

This clonotype was seen only a few times. The chain has TRBV20-1 and TRBJ2-1; 9 bases line up with TRBD1. CDR3 length equals 15 residues. In germline, CDR1 is DFQATT, CDR2 SNEGSKA (reference sequence). After removal of 2 bases from V and 7 bases from J, the junction contained 9 bases not matched to a gene. For the CDR3, the DNA is TGCAGTGCTAGACAAACTGGGGACAGGGAAAATGAGCAGTTCTTC. It yields the protein CSARQTGDRENEQFF.

This clonotype was seen a handful of times. The rearrangement uses TRBV11-2 and TRBJ2-7; D is ambiguous. CDR3 length: 14 amino acids. Germline CDR1 and CDR2: SGHAT and FQNNGV. The ends were cut back, 5 bases at V and 3 bases at J, with 14 bases in the middle. CDR3 protein: CASSPYGRFYEQYF. The CDR3 bases are TGTGCCAGCAGCCCCTATGGTAGATTCTACGAGCAGTACTTC.

The V gene is TRBV7-2, the J gene TRBJ2-3; the D call may be TRBD1 or TRBD2 (5 bases each). The CDR3 contains 16 residues. Trimming pared 0 bases from V and 6 bases from J, leaving 16 bases between. CDR1 is SGHTA and CDR2 is FQGNSA in the germline V gene. The CDR3 bases are TGTGCCAGCAGCTTAGCGTGGGACGGACGCAGGGATACGCAGTATTTT. Translating gives CASSLAWDGRRDTQYF.

This clonotype showed up just a few times. The chain is built from TRBV20-1 and TRBJ2-1; 10 bases are a match to TRBD2. V was pared by 5 bases and J by 4 bases, with 2 bases of the junction left unmatched. Per the germline V gene, CDR1 is DFQATT and CDR2 is SNEGSKA (reference sequence). The CDR3 consists of 13 residues. Here the CDR3 reads CSAPLAGYNEQFF. DNA of the CDR3: TGCAGTGCTCCACTAGCGGGGTACAATGAGCAGTTCTTC.